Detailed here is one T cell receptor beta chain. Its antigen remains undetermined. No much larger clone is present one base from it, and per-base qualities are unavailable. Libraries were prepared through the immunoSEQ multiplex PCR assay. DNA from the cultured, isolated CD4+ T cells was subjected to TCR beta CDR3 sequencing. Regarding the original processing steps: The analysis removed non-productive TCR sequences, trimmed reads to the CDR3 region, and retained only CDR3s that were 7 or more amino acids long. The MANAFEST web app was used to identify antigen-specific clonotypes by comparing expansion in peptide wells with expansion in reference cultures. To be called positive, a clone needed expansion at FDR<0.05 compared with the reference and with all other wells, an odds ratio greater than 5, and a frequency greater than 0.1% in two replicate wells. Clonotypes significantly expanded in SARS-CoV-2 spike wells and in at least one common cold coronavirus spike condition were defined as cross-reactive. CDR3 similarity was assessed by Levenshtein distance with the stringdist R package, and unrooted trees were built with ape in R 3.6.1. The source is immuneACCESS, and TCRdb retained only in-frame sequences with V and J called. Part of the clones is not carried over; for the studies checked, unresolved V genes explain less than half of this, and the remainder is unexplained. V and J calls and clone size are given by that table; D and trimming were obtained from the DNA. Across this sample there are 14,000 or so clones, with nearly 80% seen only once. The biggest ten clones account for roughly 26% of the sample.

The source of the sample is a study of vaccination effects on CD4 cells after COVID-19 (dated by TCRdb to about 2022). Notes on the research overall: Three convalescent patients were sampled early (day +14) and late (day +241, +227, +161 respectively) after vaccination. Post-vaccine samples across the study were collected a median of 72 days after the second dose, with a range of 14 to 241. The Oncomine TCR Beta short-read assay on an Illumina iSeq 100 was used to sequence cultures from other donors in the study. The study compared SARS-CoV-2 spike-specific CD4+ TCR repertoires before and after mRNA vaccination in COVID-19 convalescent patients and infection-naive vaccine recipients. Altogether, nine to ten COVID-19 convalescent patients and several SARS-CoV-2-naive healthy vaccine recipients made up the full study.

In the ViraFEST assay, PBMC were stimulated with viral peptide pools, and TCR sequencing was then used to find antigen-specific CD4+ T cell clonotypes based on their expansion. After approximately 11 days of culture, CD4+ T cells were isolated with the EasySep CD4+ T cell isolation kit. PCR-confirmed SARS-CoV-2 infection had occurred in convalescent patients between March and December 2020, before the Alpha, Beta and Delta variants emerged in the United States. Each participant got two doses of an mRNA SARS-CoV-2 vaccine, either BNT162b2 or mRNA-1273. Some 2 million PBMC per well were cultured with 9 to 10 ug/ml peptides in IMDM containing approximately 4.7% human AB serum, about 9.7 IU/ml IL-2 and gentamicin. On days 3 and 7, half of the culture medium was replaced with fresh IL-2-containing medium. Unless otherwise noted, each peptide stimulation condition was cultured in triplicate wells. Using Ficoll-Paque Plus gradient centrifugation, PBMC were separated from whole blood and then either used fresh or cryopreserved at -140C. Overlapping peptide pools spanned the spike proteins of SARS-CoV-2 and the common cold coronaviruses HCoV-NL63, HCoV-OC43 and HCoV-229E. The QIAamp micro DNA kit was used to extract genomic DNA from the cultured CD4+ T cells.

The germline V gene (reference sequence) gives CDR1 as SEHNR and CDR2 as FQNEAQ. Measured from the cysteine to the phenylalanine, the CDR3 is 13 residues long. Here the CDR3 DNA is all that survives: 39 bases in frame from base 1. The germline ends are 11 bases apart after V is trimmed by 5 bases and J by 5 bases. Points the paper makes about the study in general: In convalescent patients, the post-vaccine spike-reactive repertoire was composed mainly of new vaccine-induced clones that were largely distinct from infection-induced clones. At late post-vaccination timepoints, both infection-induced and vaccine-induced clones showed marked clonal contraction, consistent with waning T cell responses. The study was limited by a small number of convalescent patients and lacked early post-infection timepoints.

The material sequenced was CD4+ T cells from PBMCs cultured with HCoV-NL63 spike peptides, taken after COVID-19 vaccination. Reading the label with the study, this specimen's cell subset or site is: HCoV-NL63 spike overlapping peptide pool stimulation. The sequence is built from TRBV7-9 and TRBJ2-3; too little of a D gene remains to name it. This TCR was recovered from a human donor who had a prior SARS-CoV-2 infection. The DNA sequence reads TGTGCCAGCAGCCGTAGGGTATTAGATACGCAGTATTTT. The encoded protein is CASSRRVLDTQYF.